The entry below gives a single T cell receptor beta chain sequence along with its context. Clones were read by immunoSEQ multiplex PCR, and TCRdb kept only the in-frame ones, dropping some. The profile shows around 380,000 clones, about 85% of them singletons. The sample belongs to a study of Ad26.COV2.S vaccination and SARS-CoV-2 variants. Trimming shortened V by 3 bases and J by 7 bases, and 10 bases separated the two germline ends. This CDR3 is 12 amino acids long. Germline V CDR1 and CDR2: SGHTA, FQGNSA. Treatment of the sample: about 20 received Ad26.COV2.S at low or high dose, single or two shots; several received placebo; per-sample allocation not given. Collection of the samples took place on day 63 after the first injection of vaccine or placebo. Boston supplied an adult donor aged 18-55 years.

The V and J genes are TRBV7-2 and TRBJ2-7; weak D call: TRBD2 (6 bases). The sample in question was peripheral blood, obtained in a trial of Ad26.COV2.S vaccine versus placebo. The receptor's source is a person aged 18 to 59 who received the Ad26.COV2.S COVID-19 vaccine or a placebo. This chain's CDR3 is CASSLAGREQYF. CDR3 coding DNA: TGTGCCAGCAGCTTGGCAGGGAGGGAGCAGTACTTC. Filled out from reference TRBV7-2 and TRBJ2-7, the complete variable domain reads GAGVSQSPSNKVTEKGKDVELRCDPISGHTALYWYRQSLGQGLEFLIYFQGNSAPDKSGLPSDRFSAERTGGSVSTLTIQRTQQEDSAVYLCASSLAGREQYFGPGTRLTVT.